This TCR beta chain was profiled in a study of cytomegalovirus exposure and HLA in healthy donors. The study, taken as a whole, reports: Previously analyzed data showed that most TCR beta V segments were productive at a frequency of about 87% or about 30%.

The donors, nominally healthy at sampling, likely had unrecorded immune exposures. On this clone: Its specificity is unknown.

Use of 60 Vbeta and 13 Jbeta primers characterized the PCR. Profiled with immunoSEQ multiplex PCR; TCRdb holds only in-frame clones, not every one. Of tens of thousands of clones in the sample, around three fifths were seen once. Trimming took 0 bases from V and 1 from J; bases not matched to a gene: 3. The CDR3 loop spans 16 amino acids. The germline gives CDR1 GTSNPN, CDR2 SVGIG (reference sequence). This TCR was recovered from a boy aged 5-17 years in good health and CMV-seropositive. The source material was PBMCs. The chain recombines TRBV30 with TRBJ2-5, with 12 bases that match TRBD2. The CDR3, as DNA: TGTGCCTGGAGTGTTTCTAGCGGGAGGGCCCAAGAGACCCAGTACTTC. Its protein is CAWSVSSGRAQETQYF.